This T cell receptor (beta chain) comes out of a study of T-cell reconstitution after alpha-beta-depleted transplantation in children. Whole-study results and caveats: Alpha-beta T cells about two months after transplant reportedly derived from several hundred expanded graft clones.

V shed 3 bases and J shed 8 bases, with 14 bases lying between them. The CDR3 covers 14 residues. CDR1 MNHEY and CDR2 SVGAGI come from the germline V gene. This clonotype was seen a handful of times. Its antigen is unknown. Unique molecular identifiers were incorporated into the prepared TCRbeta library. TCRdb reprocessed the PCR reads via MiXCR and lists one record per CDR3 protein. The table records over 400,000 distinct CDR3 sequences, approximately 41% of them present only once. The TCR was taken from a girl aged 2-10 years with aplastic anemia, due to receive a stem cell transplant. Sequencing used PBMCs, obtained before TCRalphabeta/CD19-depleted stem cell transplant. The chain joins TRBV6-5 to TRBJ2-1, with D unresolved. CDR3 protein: CASSYSRSRDEQFF. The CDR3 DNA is TGTGCCAGCAGTTATTCCAGGTCTAGAGATGAGCAGTTCTTC.